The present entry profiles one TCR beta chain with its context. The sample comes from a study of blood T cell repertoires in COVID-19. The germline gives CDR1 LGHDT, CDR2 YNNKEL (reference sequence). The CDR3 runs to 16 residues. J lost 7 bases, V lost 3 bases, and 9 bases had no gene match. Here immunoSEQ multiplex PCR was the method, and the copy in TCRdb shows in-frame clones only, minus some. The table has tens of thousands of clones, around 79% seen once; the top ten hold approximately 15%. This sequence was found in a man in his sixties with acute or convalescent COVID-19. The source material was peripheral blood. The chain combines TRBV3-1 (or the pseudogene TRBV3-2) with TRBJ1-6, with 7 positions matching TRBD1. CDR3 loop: CASSHPTGRYNSPLHF. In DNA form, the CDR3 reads TGTGCCAGCAGCCACCCGACAGGGCGATACAATTCACCCCTCCACTTT.